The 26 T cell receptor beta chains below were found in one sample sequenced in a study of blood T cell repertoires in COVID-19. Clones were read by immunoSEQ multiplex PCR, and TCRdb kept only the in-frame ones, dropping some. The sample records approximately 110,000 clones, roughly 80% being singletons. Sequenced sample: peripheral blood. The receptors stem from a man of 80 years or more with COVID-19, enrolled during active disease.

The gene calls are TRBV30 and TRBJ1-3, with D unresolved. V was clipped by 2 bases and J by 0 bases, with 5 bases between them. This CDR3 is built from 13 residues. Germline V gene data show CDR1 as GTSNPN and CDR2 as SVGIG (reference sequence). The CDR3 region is CAWSYISGNTIYF. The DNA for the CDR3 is TGTGCCTGGAGTTATATCTCTGGAAACACCATATATTTT.

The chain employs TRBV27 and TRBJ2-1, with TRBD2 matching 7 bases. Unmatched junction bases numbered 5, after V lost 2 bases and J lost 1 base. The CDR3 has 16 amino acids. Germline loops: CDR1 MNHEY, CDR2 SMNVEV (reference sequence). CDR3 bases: TGTGCCAGCAGTTTAGGGCCGGGACTATCCTACAATGAGCAGTTCTTC. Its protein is CASSLGPGLSYNEQFF.

The CDR3: CASSPGGGVAKNIQYF. DNA for the CDR3: TGTGCCAGCAGCCCTGGGGGCGGAGTAGCCAAAAACATTCAGTACTTC. V is TRBV28 and J is TRBJ2-4, with D possibly TRBD1 on 6 matching bases. Germline-derived CDR1 and CDR2 are MDHEN and SYDVKM. Trimming shortened V by 6 bases and J by 0 bases, and 15 bases separated the two germline ends. The CDR3 covers 16 residues. Combining the CDR3 with reference TRBV28 and TRBJ2-4 gives the whole variable domain DVKVTQSSRYLVKRTGEKVFLECVQDMDHENMFWYRQDPGLGLRLIYFSYDVKMKEKGDIPEGYSVSREKKERFSLILESASTNQTSMYLCASSPGGGVAKNIQYFGAGTRLSVL.

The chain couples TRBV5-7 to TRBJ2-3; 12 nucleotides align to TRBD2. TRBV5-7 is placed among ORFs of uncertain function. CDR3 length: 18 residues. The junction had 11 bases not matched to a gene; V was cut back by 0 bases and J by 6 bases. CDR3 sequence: CASSLEGASGRELDTQYF. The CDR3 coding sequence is TGTGCCAGCAGCTTGGAAGGTGCTAGCGGGAGGGAACTGGATACGCAGTATTTT.

The CDR3 region has the DNA TGTGCCAGCAGCTCGACAGGGCACACTGAAGCTTTCTTT. Translation: CASSSTGHTEAFF. This chain joins TRBV2 and TRBJ1-1, with 7 bases identical to TRBD1. CDR3 size: 13 residues. The trim removed 6 bases at V and 3 bases at J, leaving 4 bases unmatched. Germline V gives CDR1 SNHLY, CDR2 FYNNEI.

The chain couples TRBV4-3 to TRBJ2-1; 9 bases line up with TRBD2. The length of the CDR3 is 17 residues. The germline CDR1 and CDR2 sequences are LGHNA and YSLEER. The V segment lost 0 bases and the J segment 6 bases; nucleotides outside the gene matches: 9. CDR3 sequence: CASSQEKAGGPFNEQFF. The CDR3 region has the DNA TGCGCCAGCAGCCAAGAGAAGGCGGGAGGGCCTTTCAATGAGCAGTTCTTC.

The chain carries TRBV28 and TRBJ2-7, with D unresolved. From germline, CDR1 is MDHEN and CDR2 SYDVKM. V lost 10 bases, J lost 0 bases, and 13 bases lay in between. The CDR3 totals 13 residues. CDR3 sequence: CATRTVHSYEQYF. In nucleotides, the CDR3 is TGTGCCACGAGAACTGTGCACTCCTACGAGCAGTACTTC. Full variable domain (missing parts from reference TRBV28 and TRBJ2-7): DVKVTQSSRYLVKRTGEKVFLECVQDMDHENMFWYRQDPGLGLRLIYFSYDVKMKEKGDIPEGYSVSREKKERFSLILESASTNQTSMYLCATRTVHSYEQYFGPGTRLTVT.

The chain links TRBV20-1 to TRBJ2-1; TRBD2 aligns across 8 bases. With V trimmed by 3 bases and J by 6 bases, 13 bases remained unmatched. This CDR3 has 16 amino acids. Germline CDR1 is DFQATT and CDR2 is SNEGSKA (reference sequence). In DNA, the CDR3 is TGCAGTGCTAGTCGCTATAGCGGGAAAGGAAGCAATGAGCAGTTCTTC. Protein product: CSASRYSGKGSNEQFF.

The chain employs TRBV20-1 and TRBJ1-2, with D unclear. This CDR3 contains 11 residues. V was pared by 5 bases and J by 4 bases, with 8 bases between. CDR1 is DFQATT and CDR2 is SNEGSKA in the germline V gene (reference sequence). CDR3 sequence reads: CSAQRAYGYTF. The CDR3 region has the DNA TGCAGTGCTCAGAGGGCCTATGGCTACACCTTC.

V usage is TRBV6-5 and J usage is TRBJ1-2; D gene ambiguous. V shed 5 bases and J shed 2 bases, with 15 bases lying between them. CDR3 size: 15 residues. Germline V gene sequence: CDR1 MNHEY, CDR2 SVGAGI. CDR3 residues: CASSTEIQTNYGYTF. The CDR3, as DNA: TGTGCCAGCAGTACCGAGATACAGACAAACTATGGCTACACCTTC.

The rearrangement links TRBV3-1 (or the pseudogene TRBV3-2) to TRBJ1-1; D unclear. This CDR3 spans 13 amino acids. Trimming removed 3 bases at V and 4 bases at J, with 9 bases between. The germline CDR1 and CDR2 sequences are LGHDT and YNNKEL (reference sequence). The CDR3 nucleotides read TGTGCCAGCAGCCAGGCCGCCGTCACTGAAGCTTTCTTT. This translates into CASSQAAVTEAFF.

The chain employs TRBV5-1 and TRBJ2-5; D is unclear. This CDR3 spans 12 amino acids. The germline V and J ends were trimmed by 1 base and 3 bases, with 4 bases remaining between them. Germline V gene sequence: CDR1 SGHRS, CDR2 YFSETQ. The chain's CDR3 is CASSLSKETQYF. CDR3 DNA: TGCGCCAGCAGCTTGTCTAAAGAGACCCAGTACTTC.

The CDR3 DNA reads as TGCAGCGTTGATGGGAGTAACACTGAAGCTTTCTTT. Translation gives CSVDGSNTEAFF. The J gene is TRBJ1-1, the V gene TRBV29-1, with no clear D. The CDR3 runs to 12 residues. Germline CDR1 reads SQVTM; CDR2 reads ANQGSEA. Trimming shortened V by 3 bases and J by 2 bases, and 7 bases separated the two germline ends.

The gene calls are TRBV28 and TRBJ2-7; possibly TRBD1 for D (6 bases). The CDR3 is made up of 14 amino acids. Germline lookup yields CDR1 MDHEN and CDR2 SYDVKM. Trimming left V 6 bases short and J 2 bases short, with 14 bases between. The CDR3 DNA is TGTGCCAGCAGGTCCACAGGGCCCGCCTACGAGCAGTACTTC. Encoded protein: CASRSTGPAYEQYF.

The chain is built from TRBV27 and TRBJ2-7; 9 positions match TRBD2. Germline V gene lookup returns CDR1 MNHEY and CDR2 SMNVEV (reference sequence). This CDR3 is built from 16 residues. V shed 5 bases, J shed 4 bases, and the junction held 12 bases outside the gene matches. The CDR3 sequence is CASSILSGSVVYEQYF. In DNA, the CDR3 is TGTGCCAGCAGTATCCTTAGCGGGAGCGTCGTATACGAGCAGTACTTC.

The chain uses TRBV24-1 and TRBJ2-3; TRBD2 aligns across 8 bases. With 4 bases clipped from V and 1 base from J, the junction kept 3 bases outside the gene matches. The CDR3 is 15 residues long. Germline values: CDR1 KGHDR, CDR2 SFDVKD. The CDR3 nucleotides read TGTGCCACCAGTGACTCGGGAGGGCGCACAGATACGCAGTATTTT. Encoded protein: CATSDSGGRTDTQYF.

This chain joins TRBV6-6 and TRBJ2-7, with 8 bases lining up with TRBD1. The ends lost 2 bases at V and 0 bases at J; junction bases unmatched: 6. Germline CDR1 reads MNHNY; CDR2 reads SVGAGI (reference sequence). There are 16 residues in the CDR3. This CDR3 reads CASSYDGQGNSYEQYF. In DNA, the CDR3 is TGTGCCAGCAGTTACGATGGACAGGGAAACTCCTACGAGCAGTACTTC.

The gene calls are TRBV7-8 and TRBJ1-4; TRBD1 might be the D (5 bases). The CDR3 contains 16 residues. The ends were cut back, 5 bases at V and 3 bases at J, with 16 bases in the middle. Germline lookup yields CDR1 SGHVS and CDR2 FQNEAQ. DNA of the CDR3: TGTGCCAGCAGCCTTGTCGGGGGTCAGCCTAATGAAAAACTGTTTTTT. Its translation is CASSLVGGQPNEKLFF.

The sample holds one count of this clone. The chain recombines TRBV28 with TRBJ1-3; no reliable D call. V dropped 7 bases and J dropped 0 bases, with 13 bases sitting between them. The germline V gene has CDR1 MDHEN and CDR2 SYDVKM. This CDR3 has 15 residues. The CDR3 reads CASTPLGSSGNTIYF. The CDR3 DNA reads TGTGCCAGCACCCCGCTAGGCAGCTCTGGAAACACCATATATTTT.

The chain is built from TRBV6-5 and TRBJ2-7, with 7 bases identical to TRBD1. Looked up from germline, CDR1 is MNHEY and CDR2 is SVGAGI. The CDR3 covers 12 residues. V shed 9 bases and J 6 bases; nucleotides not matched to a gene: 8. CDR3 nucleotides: TGTGCCAGGGGTCAGGGGGAAGGCGAGCAGTACTTC. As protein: CARGQGEGEQYF.

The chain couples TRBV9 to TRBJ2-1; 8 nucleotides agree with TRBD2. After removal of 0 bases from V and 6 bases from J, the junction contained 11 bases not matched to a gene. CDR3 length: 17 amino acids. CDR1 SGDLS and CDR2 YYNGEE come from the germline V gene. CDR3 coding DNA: TGTGCCAGCAGCGTAGGACCCGGGACTAGTGGGGTCAATGAGCAGTTCTTC. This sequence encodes CASSVGPGTSGVNEQFF.

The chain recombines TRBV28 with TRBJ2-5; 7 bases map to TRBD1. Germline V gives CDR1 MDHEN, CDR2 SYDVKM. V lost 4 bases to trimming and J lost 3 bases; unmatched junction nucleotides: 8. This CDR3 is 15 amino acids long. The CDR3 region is CASSWPSGTEETQYF. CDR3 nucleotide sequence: TGTGCCAGCAGTTGGCCCTCCGGGACAGAAGAGACCCAGTACTTC.

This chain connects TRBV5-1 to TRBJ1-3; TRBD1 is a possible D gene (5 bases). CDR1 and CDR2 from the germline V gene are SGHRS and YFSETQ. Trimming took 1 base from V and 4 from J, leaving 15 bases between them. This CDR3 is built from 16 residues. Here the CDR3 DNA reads TGCGCCAGCAGCTTGCAGGTGTCAGGGTTGGGAAACACCATATATTTT. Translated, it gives CASSLQVSGLGNTIYF.

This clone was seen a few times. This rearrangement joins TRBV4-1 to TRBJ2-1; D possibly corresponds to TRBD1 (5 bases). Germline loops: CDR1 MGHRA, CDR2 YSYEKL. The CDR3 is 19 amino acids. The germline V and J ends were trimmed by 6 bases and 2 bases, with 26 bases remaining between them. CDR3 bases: TGCGCCAGCAGTCAAAGAACGACAGTCCTTCAGGTAGCCTACAATGAGCAGTTCTTC. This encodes CASSQRTTVLQVAYNEQFF.

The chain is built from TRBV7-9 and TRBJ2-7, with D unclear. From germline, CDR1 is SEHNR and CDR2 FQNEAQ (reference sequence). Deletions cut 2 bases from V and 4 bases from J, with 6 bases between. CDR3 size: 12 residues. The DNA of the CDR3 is TGTGCCAGCAGCTTAAGTAGTTACGAGCAGTACTTC. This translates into CASSLSSYEQYF.

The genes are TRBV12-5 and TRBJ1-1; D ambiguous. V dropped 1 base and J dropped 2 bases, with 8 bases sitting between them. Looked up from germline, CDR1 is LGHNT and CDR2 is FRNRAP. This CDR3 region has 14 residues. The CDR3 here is CASGLGPVNTEAFF. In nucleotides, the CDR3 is TGTGCTAGTGGTTTGGGTCCAGTCAACACTGAAGCTTTCTTT.